This T cell receptor beta chain was captured in a study of blood T cell repertoires in COVID-19. Background on the study: Both acute and convalescent COVID-19 samples were obtained from the United States, Italy and Spain. T cells, B-cell-depleted T cells, or PBMCs supplied cDNA or gDNA.

Germline V gives CDR1 SNHLY, CDR2 FYNNEI. CDR3 length: 14 residues. There are a few counts of this clone. At one boundary the junction diverges from the germline segment, which might be a read error. As handled by the study authors: The assay estimated nucleated cells by amplifying reference gene primers. TCRdb's table, derived via immunoSEQ multiplex PCR, lists solely in-frame clones and lacks some. From that table come the V and J calls and clone size; the DNA was used to work out D and trimming. The repertoire holds around 250,000 clones, with 80% to 85% as singletons. The rearrangement joins TRBV2 to TRBJ1-2; 7 bases align to TRBD1. The sample consisted of peripheral blood. This clonotype was sampled from a woman in her late teens or twenties with acute or convalescent COVID-19. CDR3 nucleotide sequence: TGTGCCAGCAATGAACAGGGGAAGAGGATACGCTACACCTTC. This codes for CASNEQGKRIRYTF.